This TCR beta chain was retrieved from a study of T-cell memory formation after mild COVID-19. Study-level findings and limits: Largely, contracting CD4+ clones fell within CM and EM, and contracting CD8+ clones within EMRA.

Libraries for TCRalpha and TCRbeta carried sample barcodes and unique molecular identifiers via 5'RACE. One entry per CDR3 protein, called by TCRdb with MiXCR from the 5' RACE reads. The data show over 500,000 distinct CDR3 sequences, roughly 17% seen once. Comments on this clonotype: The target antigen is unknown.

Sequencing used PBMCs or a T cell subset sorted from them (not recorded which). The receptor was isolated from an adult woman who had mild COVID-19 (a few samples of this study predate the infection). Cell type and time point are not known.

CDR3: CASCPSGTSTDTQYF. The CDR3 bases are TGCGCCAGCTGCCCGAGCGGTACTAGCACAGATACGCAGTATTTT. The chain employs TRBV5-1 and TRBJ2-3, with D tentatively TRBD2 (5 bases). This CDR3 contains 15 residues. Germline values: CDR1 SGHRS, CDR2 YFSETQ. The V end lost 7 bases, the J end lost 0 bases, and 15 bases lay between the germline ends.